A single sample gave rise to the 19 T cell receptor beta chains below, sequenced in a study of blood T cell repertoires in COVID-19. Sequencing was performed with immunoSEQ multiplex PCR; in TCRdb, only in-frame clones are kept and a portion is missing. The repertoire includes roughly 260,000 clones, 87% of them detected once, and 2.5% to 3% sits in the top ten. Sequencing was performed on PBMCs or T cells enriched from blood (not recorded which). These receptors were taken from a woman between 25 and 40 years old with acute COVID-19.

The rearrangement uses TRBV2 and TRBJ2-5; the match to TRBD2 covers 13 bases. This CDR3 region has 13 residues. V shed 11 bases, J shed 2 bases, and the junction held 2 bases outside the gene matches. The germline gives CDR1 SNHLY, CDR2 FYNNEI. In DNA form, the CDR3 reads TGTGCCGTGACTAGCGGGGGGCAAGAGACCCAGTACTTC. Protein sequence: CAVTSGGQETQYF.

The chain links TRBV7-8 to TRBJ2-7; 9 bases are a match to TRBD2. The CDR3 extends over 14 amino acids. CDR1 and CDR2 (germline): SGHVS, FQNEAQ. Trimming took 3 bases from V and 3 from J; bases not matched to a gene: 3. Here the CDR3 DNA reads TGTGCCAGCAGCTTTAGCGGGGGAAGCTACGAGCAGTACTTC. This gives the protein CASSFSGGSYEQYF.

The chain combines TRBV18 with TRBJ1-5; TRBD1 might be the D (6 bases). V lost 5 bases and J lost 4, with 12 bases in between. The CDR3 loop spans 14 amino acids. Per the germline V gene, CDR1 is KGHSH and CDR2 is LQKENI. The CDR3 is CASSMDRRNQPQHF. CDR3 DNA: TGTGCCAGCTCAATGGACAGAAGAAATCAGCCCCAGCATTTT.

The rearrangement uses TRBV18 and TRBJ1-1; 7 nucleotides line up with TRBD1. CDR3 length equals 14 residues. V gave up 6 bases and J gave up 1 base; unmatched junction bases: 5. The germline V gene has CDR1 KGHSH and CDR2 LQKENI. The CDR3 nucleotides are TGTGCCAGCTCGGGCGACAGGGAGAACACTGAAGCTTTCTTT. It yields the protein CASSGDRENTEAFF.

V is TRBV2 and J is TRBJ2-5, with TRBD2 matching over 10 bases. The CDR3 length is 16 residues. Germline assignment: CDR1 SNHLY and CDR2 FYNNEI. Unmatched junction bases numbered 6, after V lost 3 bases and J lost 2 bases. The CDR3 loop is CASSEGAGGPQETQYF. CDR3 nucleotides: TGTGCCAGCAGTGAGGGAGCGGGGGGGCCACAAGAGACCCAGTACTTC.

This clone was seen only a few times. CDR3 nucleotides: TGTGCCAGAAGCCCCGGGTGTGGATCTGGAAACACCATATATTTT. It encodes CARSPGCGSGNTIYF. The chain couples TRBV7-5 to TRBJ1-3. TRBV7-5 counts as a pseudogene. CDR3 length: 15 amino acids.

This clone was counted a single time. The chain employs TRBV7-6 and TRBJ1-1, with D unclear. Trimming took off 0 bases at V and 4 bases at J, with 9 bases between the two ends. There are 14 residues in the CDR3. The germline V gene has CDR1 SGHVS and CDR2 FNYEAQ. The CDR3 is CASSLAVRGTEAFF. The DNA of the CDR3 is TGTGCCAGCAGCTTAGCTGTTCGGGGCACTGAAGCTTTCTTT.

The J gene is TRBJ1-2, the V gene TRBV19; perhaps TRBD1 as D (5 bases). CDR3 size: 14 residues. V was shortened by 5 bases and J by 6 bases, with 16 bases between the two germline ends. The germline V gene has CDR1 LNHDA and CDR2 SQIVND (reference sequence). This CDR3 reads CASSAGPGIHGYTF. The CDR3 DNA follows: TGTGCCAGTAGTGCGGGACCAGGGATTCATGGCTACACCTTC.

This sequence joins TRBV4-1 and TRBJ1-2; TRBD1 is a possible D gene (5 bases). This CDR3 has 16 residues. Germline CDR1 MGHRA, CDR2 YSYEKL. The V and J ends lost 1 base and 1 base respectively, with 13 bases between them. The CDR3 bases are TGCGCCAGCAGCCAAGTTCTCAAGACAGTTAACTATGGCTACACCTTC. Protein: CASSQVLKTVNYGYTF.

This chain connects TRBV27 to TRBJ1-2; 8 nucleotides line up with TRBD1. Germline V gene lookup returns CDR1 MNHEY and CDR2 SMNVEV (reference sequence). Trimming removed 5 bases from V and 4 bases from J; junction bases left unmatched: 3. The CDR3 spans 13 residues. This chain's CDR3 is CASSKGQAYGYTF. CDR3 DNA sequence: TGTGCCAGCAGTAAGGGACAGGCCTATGGCTACACCTTC.

The V gene is TRBV6-5, the J gene TRBJ1-1; D gene uncertain. Germline V lookup: CDR1 MNHEY, CDR2 SVGAGI. CDR3 length: 13 amino acids. V was trimmed by 6 bases and J by 1 base, leaving 9 bases between them. The CDR3 sequence: CASRRGRNTEAFF. CDR3 DNA: TGTGCCAGCAGAAGAGGGAGGAACACTGAAGCTTTCTTT.

This clone was detected a few times. Distinct nucleotide sequences in the sample also encode this CDR3. The chain employs TRBV10-3 and TRBJ2-2; weak D call: TRBD1 (7 bases). CDR1 is ENHRY, CDR2 SYGVKD, per germline. The CDR3 totals 14 residues. Trimming took 6 bases from V and 4 from J, leaving 12 bases between them. The CDR3 loop is CAIRAGGSTGELFF. DNA of the CDR3: TGTGCCATCAGGGCAGGGGGGAGCACCGGGGAGCTGTTTTTT.

The rearrangement links TRBV6-2 or TRBV6-3 to TRBJ1-1; the D is unclear. Germline V gene lookup returns CDR1 MNHEY and CDR2 SVGEGT. This CDR3 is built from 14 residues. Trimming took 3 bases from V and 1 from J, leaving 9 bases between them. CDR3 protein: CASSYWEENTEAFF. The CDR3 bases are TGTGCCAGCAGTTATTGGGAGGAGAACACTGAAGCTTTCTTT.

This rearrangement joins TRBV4-3 to TRBJ2-7, with D hard to call. CDR1 and CDR2 (germline): LGHNA, YSLEER. The V end was cut by 0 bases, the J end by 3 bases, with 12 bases between. The length of the CDR3 is 15 residues. CDR3 region: CASSQDLGLLYEQYF. The CDR3 bases are TGCGCCAGCAGCCAAGATTTGGGCCTCCTCTACGAGCAGTACTTC.

The chain uses TRBV4-1 and TRBJ2-7, with TRBD1 identical over 9 bases. Germline V lookup: CDR1 MGHRA, CDR2 YSYEKL. The junction had 3 bases not matched to a gene; V was cut back by 3 bases and J by 0 bases. The CDR3 covers 15 residues. For the CDR3, the DNA is TGCGCCAGCAGCCACGGACAGGGGAACTCCTACGAGCAGTACTTC. As protein: CASSHGQGNSYEQYF.

V and J are TRBV6-5 and TRBJ1-1, with D tentatively TRBD1 (5 bases). The CDR3 totals 12 residues. The V end was cut by 6 bases, the J end by 4 bases, with 9 bases between. Germline CDR1 is MNHEY and CDR2 is SVGAGI. The CDR3 spells CASRVGGTEAFF. The CDR3 nucleotides read TGTGCCAGCAGGGTGGGGGGCACTGAAGCTTTCTTT.

This chain uses TRBV3-1 (or the pseudogene TRBV3-2) with TRBJ2-1; 12 positions agree with TRBD2. V lost 4 bases and J lost 10; bases outside the gene matches: 2. The CDR3 loop spans 13 amino acids. CDR1 is LGHDT and CDR2 is YNNKEL in the germline V gene (reference sequence). The CDR3 spells CASSPGTSGEQFF. The CDR3 nucleotides are TGTGCCAGCAGCCCGGGGACTAGCGGGGAGCAGTTCTTC.

The J gene is TRBJ2-2, the V gene TRBV3-1 (or the pseudogene TRBV3-2), with 14 positions matching TRBD2. CDR3 length: 19 amino acids. The germline CDR1 and CDR2 sequences are LGHDT and YNNKEL (reference sequence). The V and J ends lost 4 bases and 0 bases, in that order; junction bases with no gene match: 7. The CDR3 spells CASSLGLAGVLPNTGELFF. The CDR3 nucleotides read TGTGCCAGCAGCCTGGGACTAGCGGGGGTCCTACCGAACACCGGGGAGCTGTTTTTT.

The chain is built from TRBV7-6 and TRBJ1-2; 7 bases agree with TRBD1. V trimming: 0 bases; J trimming: 4 bases; junction bases outside the gene matches: 5. Germline V gives CDR1 SGHVS, CDR2 FNYEAQ. The CDR3 covers 15 residues. The CDR3: CASSLARDSSYGYTF. The CDR3 DNA is TGTGCCAGCAGCTTAGCCAGGGACAGCTCCTATGGCTACACCTTC.